This TCR beta chain comes out of a study of long-term antiretroviral therapy in people with HIV. Sequencing relied on immunoSEQ assay v3.0, run at survey level. The data were produced by immunoSEQ multiplex PCR, yet TCRdb's version contains in-frame clones alone and is incomplete. The table includes just over 35,000 clones, 82% detected once. CDR1 is SGHRS, CDR2 YFSETQ, per germline. The CDR3 spans 14 residues. Trimming pared 0 bases from V and 4 bases from J, leaving 11 bases between. Sequences were derived from unsorted PBMCs, sampled 0.6 years after starting antiretroviral therapy. The receptor was derived from a man aged 18-30 years with HIV. The chain is built from TRBV5-1 and TRBJ2-7; D is possibly TRBD2 (6 bases). The CDR3 DNA is TGCGCCAGCAGCTTGGGGGCTAGCGAATACGAGCAGTACTTC. Protein: CASSLGASEYEQYF.